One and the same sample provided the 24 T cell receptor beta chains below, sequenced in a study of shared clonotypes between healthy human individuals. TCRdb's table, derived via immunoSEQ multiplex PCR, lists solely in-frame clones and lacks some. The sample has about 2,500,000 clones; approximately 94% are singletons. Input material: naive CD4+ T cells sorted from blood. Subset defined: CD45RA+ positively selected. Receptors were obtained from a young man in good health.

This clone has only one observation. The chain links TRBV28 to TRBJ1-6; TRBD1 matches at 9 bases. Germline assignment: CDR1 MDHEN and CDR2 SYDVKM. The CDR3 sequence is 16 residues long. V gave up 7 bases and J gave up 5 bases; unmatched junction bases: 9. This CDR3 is CASTPSGTGNNSPLHF. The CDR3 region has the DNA TGTGCCAGCACCCCAAGCGGGACAGGGAATAATTCACCCCTCCACTTT.

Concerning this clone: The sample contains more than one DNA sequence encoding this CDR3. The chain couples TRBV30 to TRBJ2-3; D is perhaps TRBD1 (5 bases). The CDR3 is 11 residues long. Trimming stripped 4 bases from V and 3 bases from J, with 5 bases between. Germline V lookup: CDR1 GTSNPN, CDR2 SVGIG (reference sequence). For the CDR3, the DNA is TGTGCCTGGACAGGGACAGATACGCAGTATTTT. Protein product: CAWTGTDTQYF. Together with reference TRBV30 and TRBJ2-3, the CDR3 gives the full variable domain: SQTIHQWPATLVQPVGSPLSLECTVEGTSNPNLYWYRQAAGRGLQLLFYSVGIGQISSEVPQNLSASRPQDRQFILSSKKLLLSDSGFYLCAWTGTDTQYFGPGTRLTVL.

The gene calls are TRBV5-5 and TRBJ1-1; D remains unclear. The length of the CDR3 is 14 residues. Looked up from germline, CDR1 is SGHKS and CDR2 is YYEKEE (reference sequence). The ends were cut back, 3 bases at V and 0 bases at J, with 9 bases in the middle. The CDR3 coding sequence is TGTGCCAGCAGCTCCCCCAACTTGAACACTGAAGCTTTCTTT. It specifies CASSSPNLNTEAFF. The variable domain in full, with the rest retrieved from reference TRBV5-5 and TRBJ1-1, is DAGVTQSPTHLIKTRGQQVTLRCSPISGHKSVSWYQQVLGQGPQFIFQYYEKEERGRGNFPDRFSARQFPNYSSELNVNALLLGDSALYLCASSSPNLNTEAFFGQGTRLTVV.

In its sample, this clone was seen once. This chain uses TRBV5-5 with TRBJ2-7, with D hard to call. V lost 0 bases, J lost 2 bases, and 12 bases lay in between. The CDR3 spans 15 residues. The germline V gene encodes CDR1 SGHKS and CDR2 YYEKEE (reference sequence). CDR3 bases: TGTGCCAGCAGCTTGGAGATGTCCAGAACCTACGAGCAGTACTTC. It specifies CASSLEMSRTYEQYF.

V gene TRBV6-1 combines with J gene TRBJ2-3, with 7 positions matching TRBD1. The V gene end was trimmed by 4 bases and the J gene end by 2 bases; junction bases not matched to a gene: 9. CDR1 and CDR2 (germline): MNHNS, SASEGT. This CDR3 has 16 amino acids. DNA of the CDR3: TGTGCCAGCAGTGGTAACAGGGGCATACCCACAGATACGCAGTATTTT. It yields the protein CASSGNRGIPTDTQYF.

In DNA, the CDR3 is TGTGCCTGGACTGGTGCCCGGGACAGATCCTACGAGCAGTACTTC. Translating gives CAWTGARDRSYEQYF. This chain joins TRBV30 and TRBJ2-7; 7 bases agree with TRBD1. J lost 1 base, V lost 4 bases, and 10 bases had no gene match. This CDR3 is built from 15 residues. Per germline, CDR1 GTSNPN and CDR2 SVGIG (reference sequence).

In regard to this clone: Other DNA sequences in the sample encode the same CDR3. The CDR3: CASSYSDNSPLHF. Written as DNA, the CDR3 is TGTGCCAGCAGTTACTCGGACAATTCACCCCTCCACTTT. V usage is TRBV6-6 and J usage is TRBJ1-6; D uncertain. The CDR3 spans 13 residues. V was shortened by 0 bases and J by 7 bases, with 4 bases between the two germline ends. Germline CDR1 MNHNY, CDR2 SVGAGI (reference sequence).

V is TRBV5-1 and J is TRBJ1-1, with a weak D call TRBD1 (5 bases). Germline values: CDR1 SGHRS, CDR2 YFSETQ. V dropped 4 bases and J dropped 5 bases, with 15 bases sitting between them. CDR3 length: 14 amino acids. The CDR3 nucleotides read TGCGCCAGCAGCCTTGAGGGGTATGGTACTGAAGCTTTCTTT. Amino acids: CASSLEGYGTEAFF. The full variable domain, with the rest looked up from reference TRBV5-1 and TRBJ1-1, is KAGVTQTPRYLIKTRGQQVTLSCSPISGHRSVSWYQQTPGQGLQFLFEYFSETQRNKGNFPGRFSGRQFSNSRSEMNVSTLELGDSALYLCASSLEGYGTEAFFGQGTRLTVV.

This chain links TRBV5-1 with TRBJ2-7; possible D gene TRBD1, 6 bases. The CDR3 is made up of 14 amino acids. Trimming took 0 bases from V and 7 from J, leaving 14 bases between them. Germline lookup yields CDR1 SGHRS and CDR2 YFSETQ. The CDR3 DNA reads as TGCGCCAGCAGCTTGGACAGGGCTTCCGGGGAGCAGTACTTC. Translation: CASSLDRASGEQYF. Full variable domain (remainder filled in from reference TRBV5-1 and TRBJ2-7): KAGVTQTPRYLIKTRGQQVTLSCSPISGHRSVSWYQQTPGQGLQFLFEYFSETQRNKGNFPGRFSGRQFSNSRSEMNVSTLELGDSALYLCASSLDRASGEQYFGPGTRLTVT.

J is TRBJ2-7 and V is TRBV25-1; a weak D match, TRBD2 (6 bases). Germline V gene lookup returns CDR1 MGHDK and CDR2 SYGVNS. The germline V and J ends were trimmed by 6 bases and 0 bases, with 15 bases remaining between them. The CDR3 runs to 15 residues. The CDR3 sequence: CASSRRAGSSYEQYF. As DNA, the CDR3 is TGTGCCAGCAGCCGGCGGGCGGGGAGCTCCTACGAGCAGTACTTC.

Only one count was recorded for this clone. CDR3 nucleotide sequence: TGTGCCAGCAGCGTAGCTTTCGGACAGGACTTGAACACTGAAGCTTTCTTT. It is translated as CASSVAFGQDLNTEAFF. The V and J genes are TRBV9 and TRBJ1-1, with 7 bases lining up with TRBD1. The V gene end was trimmed by 0 bases and the J gene end by 0 bases; junction bases not matched to a gene: 8. The germline gives CDR1 SGDLS, CDR2 YYNGEE. This CDR3 region has 17 residues.

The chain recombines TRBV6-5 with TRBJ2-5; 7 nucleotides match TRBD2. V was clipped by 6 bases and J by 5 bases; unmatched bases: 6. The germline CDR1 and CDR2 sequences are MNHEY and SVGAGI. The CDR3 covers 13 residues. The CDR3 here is CASSLGLVETQYF. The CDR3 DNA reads TGTGCCAGCAGCCTAGGACTAGTGGAGACCCAGTACTTC.

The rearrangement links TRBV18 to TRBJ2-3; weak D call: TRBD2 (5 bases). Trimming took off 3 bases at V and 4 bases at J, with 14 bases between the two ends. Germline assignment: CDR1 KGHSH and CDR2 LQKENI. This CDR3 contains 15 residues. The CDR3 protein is CASSPRSGSADTQYF. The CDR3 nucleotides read TGTGCCAGCTCACCTCGGTCGGGATCAGCAGATACGCAGTATTTT.

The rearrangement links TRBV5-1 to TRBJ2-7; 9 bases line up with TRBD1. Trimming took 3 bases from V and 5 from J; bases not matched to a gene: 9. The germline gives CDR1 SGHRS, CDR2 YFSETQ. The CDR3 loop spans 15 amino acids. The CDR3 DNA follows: TGCGCCAGCAGCTGGACCGGGACAGGGCTGAACGAGCAGTACTTC. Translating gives CASSWTGTGLNEQYF.

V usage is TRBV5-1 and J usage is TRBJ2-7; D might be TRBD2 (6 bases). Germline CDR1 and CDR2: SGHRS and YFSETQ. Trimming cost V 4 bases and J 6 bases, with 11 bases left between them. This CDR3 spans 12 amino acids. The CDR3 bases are TGCGCCAGCAGCCCGGGAGCCATCGAGCAGTACTTC. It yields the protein CASSPGAIEQYF.

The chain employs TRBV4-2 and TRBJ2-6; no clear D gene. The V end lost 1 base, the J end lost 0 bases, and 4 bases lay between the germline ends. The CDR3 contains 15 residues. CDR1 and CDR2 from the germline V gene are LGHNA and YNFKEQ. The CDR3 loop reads CASSQVLSGANVLTF. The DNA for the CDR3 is TGTGCCAGCAGCCAAGTTCTCTCTGGGGCCAACGTCCTGACTTTC.

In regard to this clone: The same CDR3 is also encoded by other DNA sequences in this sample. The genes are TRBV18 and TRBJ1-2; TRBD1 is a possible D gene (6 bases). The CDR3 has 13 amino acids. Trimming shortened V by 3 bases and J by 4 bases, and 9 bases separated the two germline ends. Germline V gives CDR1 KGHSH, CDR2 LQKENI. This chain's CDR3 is CASSPATGYGYTF. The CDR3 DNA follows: TGTGCCAGCTCACCCGCGACAGGCTATGGCTACACCTTC.

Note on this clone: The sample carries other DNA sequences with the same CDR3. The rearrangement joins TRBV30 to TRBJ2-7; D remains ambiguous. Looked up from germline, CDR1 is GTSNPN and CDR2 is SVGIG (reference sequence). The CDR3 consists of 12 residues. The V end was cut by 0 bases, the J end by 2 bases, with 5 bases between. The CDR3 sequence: CAWSVGPYEQYF. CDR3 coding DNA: TGTGCCTGGAGTGTAGGCCCCTACGAGCAGTACTTC.

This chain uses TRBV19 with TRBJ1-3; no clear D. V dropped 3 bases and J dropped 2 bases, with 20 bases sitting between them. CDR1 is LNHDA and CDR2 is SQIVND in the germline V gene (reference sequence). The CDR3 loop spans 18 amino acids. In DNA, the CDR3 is TGTGCCAGTAGTATTTACTGGGAGAATCAAGGGCCTGGAAACACCATATATTTT. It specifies CASSIYWENQGPGNTIYF.

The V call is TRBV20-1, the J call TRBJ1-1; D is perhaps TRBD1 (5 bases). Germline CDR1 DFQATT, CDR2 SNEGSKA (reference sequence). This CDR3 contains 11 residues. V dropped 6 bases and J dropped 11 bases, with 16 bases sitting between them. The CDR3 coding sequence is TGCAGTGCCCCTGACCTATCAGGGGCTTTCTTT. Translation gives CSAPDLSGAFF.

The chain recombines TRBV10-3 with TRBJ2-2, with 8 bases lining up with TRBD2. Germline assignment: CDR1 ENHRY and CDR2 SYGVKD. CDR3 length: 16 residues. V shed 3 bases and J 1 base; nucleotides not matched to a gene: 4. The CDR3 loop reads CAISESTSGNTGELFF. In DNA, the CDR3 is TGTGCCATCAGTGAAAGTACTAGCGGGAACACCGGGGAGCTGTTTTTT.

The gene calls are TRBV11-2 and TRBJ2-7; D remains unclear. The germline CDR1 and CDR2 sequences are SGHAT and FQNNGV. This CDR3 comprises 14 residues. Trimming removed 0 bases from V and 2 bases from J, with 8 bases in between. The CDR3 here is CASSLELQTYEQYF. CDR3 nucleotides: TGTGCCAGCAGCTTAGAGCTCCAGACCTACGAGCAGTACTTC.

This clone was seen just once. CDR3: CASSLGLASQYEQYF. CDR3 DNA sequence: TGTGCCAGCAGCTTAGGTCTAGCGAGTCAGTACGAGCAGTACTTC. V and J are TRBV7-2 and TRBJ2-7, with D possibly being TRBD2 (6 bases). The germline CDR1 and CDR2 sequences are SGHTA and FQGNSA. The CDR3 length is 15 residues. Trimming left V 1 base short and J 4 bases short, with 14 bases between. The variable domain in full, completed from reference TRBV7-2 and TRBJ2-7, reads GAGVSQSPSNKVTEKGKDVELRCDPISGHTALYWYRQSLGQGLEFLIYFQGNSAPDKSGLPSDRFSAERTGGSVSTLTIQRTQQEDSAVYLCASSLGLASQYEQYFGPGTRLTVT.

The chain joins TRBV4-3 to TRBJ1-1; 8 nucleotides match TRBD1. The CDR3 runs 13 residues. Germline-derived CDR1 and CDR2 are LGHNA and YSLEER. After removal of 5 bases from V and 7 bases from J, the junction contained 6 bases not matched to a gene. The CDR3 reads CASSSAGGFEAFF. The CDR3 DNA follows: TGCGCCAGCAGCTCGGCAGGGGGCTTTGAAGCTTTCTTT.